Presented here are 17 T cell receptor beta chains from one specimen sequenced in a study of technical replicates of blood from several donors. TCRdb's table, derived via immunoSEQ multiplex PCR, lists solely in-frame clones and lacks some. The profile covers 80,000 to 100,000 clones, with roughly 95% appearing a single time and about 0.36% taken by the ten largest. Sequenced material: T cells isolated from PBMCs. Receptors originate from a human donor in good health.

The chain recombines TRBV29-1 with TRBJ2-7; 9 bases align to TRBD1. With 6 bases clipped from V and 7 bases from J, the junction kept 10 bases outside the gene matches. Germline values: CDR1 SQVTM, CDR2 ANQGSEA. This CDR3 contains 13 residues. The CDR3 is CSVLTGGGGEQYF. For the CDR3, the DNA is TGCAGCGTATTGACAGGGGGAGGTGGAGAGCAGTACTTC.

This rearrangement joins TRBV7-2 to TRBJ2-3; unclear D gene. The germline CDR1 and CDR2 sequences are SGHTA and FQGNSA. With 5 bases removed from V and 7 bases from J, the gap between germline ends came to 4 bases. The CDR3 totals 10 residues. The CDR3 DNA is TGTGCCAGCAGCCTCTATACGCAGTATTTT. Translation: CASSLYTQYF.

The V and J genes are TRBV19 and TRBJ1-1; D not resolved. This CDR3 contains 13 residues. CDR1 is LNHDA, CDR2 SQIVND, per germline (reference sequence). Trimming took off 3 bases at V and 7 bases at J, with 12 bases between the two ends. In DNA form, the CDR3 reads TGTGCCAGTAGTATGGAGGGTTGGGTTGAAGCTTTCTTT. It encodes CASSMEGWVEAFF.

In its sample, this clone was seen once. The chain couples TRBV5-5 to TRBJ1-5; 7 bases are a match to TRBD1. CDR1 is SGHKS, CDR2 YYEKEE, per germline (reference sequence). The CDR3 has 15 amino acids. With V trimmed by 6 bases and J by 2 bases, 8 bases remained unmatched. CDR3 loop: CASTLRGHRNQPQHF. Here the CDR3 DNA reads TGTGCCAGCACCTTAAGGGGGCATCGCAATCAGCCCCAGCATTTT.

V usage is TRBV11-2 and J usage is TRBJ2-3, with 9 bases matching TRBD2. CDR3 length equals 15 residues. J was trimmed by 3 bases and V by 1 base; bases with no gene match: 2. Germline V gene data show CDR1 as SGHAT and CDR2 as FQNNGV. CDR3 protein: CASSLGGRATDTQYF. DNA for the CDR3: TGTGCCAGCAGCTTAGGCGGGAGGGCGACAGATACGCAGTATTTT.

This chain connects TRBV4-2 to TRBJ1-1; D possibly corresponds to TRBD1 (5 bases). The CDR3 is 15 residues long. From germline, CDR1 is LGHNA and CDR2 YNFKEQ. V was shortened by 4 bases and J by 6 bases, with 18 bases between the two germline ends. The CDR3 sequence is CASSPPGPPGAEAFF. The CDR3 DNA is TGTGCCAGCAGCCCCCCGGGACCGCCGGGGGCTGAAGCTTTCTTT.

In its sample, this clone was seen once. This chain joins TRBV27 and TRBJ2-3; 12 bases agree with TRBD2. The CDR3 runs 17 residues. Trimming removed 5 bases from V and 4 bases from J; junction bases left unmatched: 10. CDR1 and CDR2 from the germline V gene are MNHEY and SMNVEV (reference sequence). The CDR3 DNA follows: TGTGCCAGCAGTCGGACTAGCGGGAAGGATTATCCAGATACGCAGTATTTT. Amino acids: CASSRTSGKDYPDTQYF.

This chain uses TRBV15 with TRBJ2-1; TRBD1 aligns across 9 bases. V shed 1 base, J shed 9 bases, and the junction held 7 bases outside the gene matches. The germline V gene encodes CDR1 LNHNV and CDR2 YYDKDF (reference sequence). The CDR3 is made up of 15 amino acids. The CDR3 loop is CATSRVLQGAGEQFF. CDR3 bases: TGTGCCACCAGCAGAGTGTTACAGGGGGCCGGTGAGCAGTTCTTC.

The chain combines TRBV5-4 with TRBJ2-2; TRBD2 matches 10 bases. Germline loops: CDR1 SGHNT, CDR2 YYREEE (reference sequence). V was clipped by 4 bases and J by 1 base; unmatched bases: 4. The CDR3 covers 16 residues. CDR3 sequence: CASSPRTSGNTGELFF. DNA of the CDR3: TGTGCCAGCAGCCCCCGGACTAGCGGGAACACCGGGGAGCTGTTTTTT.

The chain is built from TRBV11-2 and TRBJ2-7; D is ambiguous. Trimming stripped 8 bases from V and 3 bases from J, with 23 bases between. The CDR3 has 16 residues. Germline V gene lookup returns CDR1 SGHAT and CDR2 FQNNGV. The CDR3 DNA is TGTGCCAGCGCTATTGACCCCCTGTGGCGGATCTACGAGCAGTACTTC. The encoded protein is CASAIDPLWRIYEQYF.

The J gene is TRBJ2-5, the V gene TRBV28, with 7 nucleotides matching TRBD1. The CDR3 has 15 amino acids. V lost 6 bases, J lost 3 bases, and 10 bases stayed unmatched. CDR1 and CDR2 from the germline V gene are MDHEN and SYDVKM. CDR3 residues: CASSITGTAEETQYF. In DNA, the CDR3 is TGTGCCAGCAGCATTACCGGGACAGCCGAAGAGACCCAGTACTTC.

The genes are TRBV29-1 and TRBJ1-2; D uncertain. There are 12 residues in the CDR3. Per the germline V gene, CDR1 is SQVTM and CDR2 is ANQGSEA. V lost 7 bases, J lost 5 bases, and 14 bases lay in between. DNA of the CDR3: TGCAGCGCCTCAGGACTGTCTTATGGCTACACCTTC. It specifies CSASGLSYGYTF.

The chain carries TRBV2 and TRBJ2-5; D gene ambiguous. The V and J ends lost 3 bases and 5 bases respectively, with 10 bases between them. The CDR3 is made up of 13 amino acids. In germline, CDR1 is SNHLY, CDR2 FYNNEI. In nucleotides, the CDR3 is TGTGCCAGCAGTGAGTTACCGCGCGAGACCCAGTACTTC. As protein: CASSELPRETQYF.

The chain joins TRBV6-1 to TRBJ2-3; D is unresolved. The CDR3 totals 11 residues. V gave up 7 bases and J gave up 8 bases, with 10 bases separating them. Germline CDR1 MNHNS, CDR2 SASEGT. CDR3 nucleotide sequence: TGTGCCAGCATCCTACGTGGTACGCAGTATTTT. Protein sequence: CASILRGTQYF.

The V and J genes are TRBV19 and TRBJ1-4, with D possibly matching TRBD1 (5 bases). Germline V gene data show CDR1 as LNHDA and CDR2 as SQIVND (reference sequence). V gave up 5 bases and J gave up 6 bases, with 10 bases separating them. The CDR3 consists of 13 residues. The CDR3 nucleotides read TGTGCCAGTAGTCCCTTAGGGGATGAAAAACTGTTTTTT. Residues: CASSPLGDEKLFF. The variable domain in full, completed from reference TRBV19 and TRBJ1-4, reads DGGITQSPKYLFRKEGQNVTLSCEQNLNHDAMYWYRQDPGQGLRLIYYSQIVNDFQKGDIAEGYSVSREKKESFPLTVTSAQKNPTAFYLCASSPLGDEKLFFGSGTQLSVL.

V gene TRBV27 combines with J gene TRBJ2-5, with D possibly TRBD1 on 7 matching bases. Germline values: CDR1 MNHEY, CDR2 SMNVEV (reference sequence). This CDR3 is 17 amino acids long. The ends were cut back, 0 bases at V and 9 bases at J, with 23 bases in the middle. CDR3 loop: CASSLSLEGALGKAQYF. CDR3 bases: TGTGCCAGCAGTTTATCTTTGGAGGGGGCGCTTGGTAAGGCCCAGTACTTC.

V and J are TRBV5-6 and TRBJ2-1; 10 bases are a match to TRBD2. J was trimmed by 7 bases and V by 1 base; bases with no gene match: 11. This CDR3 has 17 residues. Looked up from germline, CDR1 is SGHDT and CDR2 is YYEEEE. The CDR3 DNA reads as TGTGCCAGCAGCTTGTACAAGCGGGAGGGGGTTGGGAATGAGCAGTTCTTC. This encodes CASSLYKREGVGNEQFF. Looking up the rest from reference TRBV5-6 and TRBJ2-1 gives the full variable domain: DAGVTQSPTHLIKTRGQQVTLRCSPKSGHDTVSWYQQALGQGPQFIFQYYEEEERQRGNFPDRFSGHQFPNYSSELNVNALLLGDSALYLCASSLYKREGVGNEQFFGPGTRLTVL.